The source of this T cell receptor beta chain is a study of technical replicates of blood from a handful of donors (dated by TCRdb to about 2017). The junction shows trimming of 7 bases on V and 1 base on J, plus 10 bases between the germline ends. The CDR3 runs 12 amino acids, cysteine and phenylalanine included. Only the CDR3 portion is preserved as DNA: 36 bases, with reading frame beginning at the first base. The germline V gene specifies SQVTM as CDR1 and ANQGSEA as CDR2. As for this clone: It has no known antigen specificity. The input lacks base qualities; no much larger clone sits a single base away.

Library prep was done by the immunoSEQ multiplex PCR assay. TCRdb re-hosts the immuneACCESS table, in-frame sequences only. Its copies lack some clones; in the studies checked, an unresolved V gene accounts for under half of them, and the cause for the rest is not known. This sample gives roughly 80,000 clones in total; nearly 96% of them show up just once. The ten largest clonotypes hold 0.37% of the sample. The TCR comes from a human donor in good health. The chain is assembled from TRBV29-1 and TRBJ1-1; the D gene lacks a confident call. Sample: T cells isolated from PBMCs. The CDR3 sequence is CSARRGNTEAFF. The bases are TGCAGCGCGCGTAGAGGGAACACTGAAGCTTTCTTT.